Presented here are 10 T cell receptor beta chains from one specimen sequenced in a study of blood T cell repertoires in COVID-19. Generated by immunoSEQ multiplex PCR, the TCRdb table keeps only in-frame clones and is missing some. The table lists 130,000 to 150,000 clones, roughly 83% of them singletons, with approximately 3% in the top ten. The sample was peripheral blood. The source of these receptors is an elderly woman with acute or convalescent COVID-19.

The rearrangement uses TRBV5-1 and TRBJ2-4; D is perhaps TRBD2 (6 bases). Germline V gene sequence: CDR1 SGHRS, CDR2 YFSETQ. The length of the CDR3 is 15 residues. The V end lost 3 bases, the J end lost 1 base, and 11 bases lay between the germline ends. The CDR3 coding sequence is TGCGCCAGCAGCTCCAGGGAGGCGGCCAAAAACATTCAGTACTTC. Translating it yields CASSSREAAKNIQYF.

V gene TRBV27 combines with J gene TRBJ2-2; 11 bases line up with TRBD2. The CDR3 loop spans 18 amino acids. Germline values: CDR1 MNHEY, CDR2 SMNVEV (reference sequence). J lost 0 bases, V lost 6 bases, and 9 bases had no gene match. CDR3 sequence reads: CASSPGLAELANTGELFF. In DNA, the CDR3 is TGTGCCAGCAGCCCGGGACTAGCGGAACTAGCGAACACCGGGGAGCTGTTTTTT.

CDR3 nucleotides: TGTGCCAGCAGCCGAGCTACTATAGCAGATACGCAGTATTTT. Its translation is CASSRATIADTQYF. The V and J genes are TRBV3-1 (or the pseudogene TRBV3-2) and TRBJ2-3; D uncertain. Looked up from germline, CDR1 is LGHDT and CDR2 is YNNKEL (reference sequence). The V end was cut by 4 bases, the J end by 4 bases, with 12 bases between. The CDR3 length is 14 residues.

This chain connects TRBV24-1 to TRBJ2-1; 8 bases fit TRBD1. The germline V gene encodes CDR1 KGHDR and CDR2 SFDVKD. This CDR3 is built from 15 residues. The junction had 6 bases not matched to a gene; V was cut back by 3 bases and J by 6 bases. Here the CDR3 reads CATSDQGARGNEQFF. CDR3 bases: TGTGCCACCAGTGATCAGGGGGCCCGGGGCAATGAGCAGTTCTTC.

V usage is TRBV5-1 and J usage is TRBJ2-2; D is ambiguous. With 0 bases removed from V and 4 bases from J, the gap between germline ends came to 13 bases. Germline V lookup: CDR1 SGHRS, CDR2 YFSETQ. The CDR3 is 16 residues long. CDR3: CASSLVFPGSTGELFF. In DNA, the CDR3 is TGCGCCAGCAGCTTGGTTTTCCCAGGTAGCACCGGGGAGCTGTTTTTT.

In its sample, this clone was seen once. Here the CDR3 DNA reads TGTGCCAGCAGCCGGGGGGCCGAGCAGTACTTC. It specifies CASSRGAEQYF. The chain recombines TRBV5-4 with TRBJ2-7, with D maybe TRBD2 (7 bases). Germline assignment: CDR1 SGHNT and CDR2 YYREEE (reference sequence). This CDR3 spans 11 amino acids. V was pared by 4 bases and J by 6 bases, with 8 bases between.

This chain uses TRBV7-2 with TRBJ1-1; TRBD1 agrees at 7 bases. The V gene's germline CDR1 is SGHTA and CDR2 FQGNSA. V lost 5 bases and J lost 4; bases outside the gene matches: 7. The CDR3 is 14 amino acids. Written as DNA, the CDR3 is TGTGCCAGCAGCGTTACAGGGGCGGCCACTGAAGCTTTCTTT. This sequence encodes CASSVTGAATEAFF.

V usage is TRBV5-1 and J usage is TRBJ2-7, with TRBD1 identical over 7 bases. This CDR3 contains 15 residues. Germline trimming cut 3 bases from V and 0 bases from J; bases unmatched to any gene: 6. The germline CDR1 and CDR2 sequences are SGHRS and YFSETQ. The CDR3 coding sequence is TGCGCCAGCAGCTATACTGGGACAGCCTCCTACGAGCAGTACTTC. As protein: CASSYTGTASYEQYF.

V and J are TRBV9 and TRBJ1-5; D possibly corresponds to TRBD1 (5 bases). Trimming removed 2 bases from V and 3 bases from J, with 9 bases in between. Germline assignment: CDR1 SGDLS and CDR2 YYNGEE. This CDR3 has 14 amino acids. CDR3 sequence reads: CASSVDSSNQPQHF. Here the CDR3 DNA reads TGTGCCAGCAGCGTCGACAGCTCCAATCAGCCCCAGCATTTT.

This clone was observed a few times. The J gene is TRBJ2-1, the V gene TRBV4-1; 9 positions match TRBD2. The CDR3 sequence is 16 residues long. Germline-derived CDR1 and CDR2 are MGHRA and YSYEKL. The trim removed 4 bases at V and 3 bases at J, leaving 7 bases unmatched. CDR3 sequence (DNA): TGCGCCAGCAGCCCCACCCCTAGCGGGGACTACAATGAGCAGTTCTTC. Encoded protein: CASSPTPSGDYNEQFF.